A selection of T cell receptor beta chains follows, all from one sample in a study of shared clonotypes between healthy human individuals. TCRdb's table, derived via immunoSEQ multiplex PCR, lists solely in-frame clones and lacks some. This table holds approximately 1.9 million clones, roughly 95% found once. Sample: naive CD8+ T cells from PBMCs. These receptors all stem from a man between 18 and 29 years old in good health. Some clones in this sample may be carry-over from other donors' samples. Each CDR3 is given with its conserved first and last residue. The order of the fields is CDR3 protein, CDR3 DNA, CDR3 length, clone size, J gene, V gene, D gene. A D gene is named only where the DNA matches it firmly. Part of the rows lack a size; the others show once, few, many or a class for expanded clones.

CASPKPPSVAFF	TGTGCCAGCCCGAAACCACCCAGTGTAGCTTTCTTT	12	-	TRBJ1-1	TRBV2	-
CASSGARSYEQYF	TGTGCCAGCAGTGGCGCAAGATCCTACGAGCAGTACTTC	13	-	TRBJ2-7	TRBV28	-
CASADGLETQYF	TGTGCCAGCGCAGATGGGCTAGAGACCCAGTACTTC	12	once	TRBJ2-5	TRBV27	-
CASSQTGWGTEAFF	TGTGCCAGCAGCCAGACAGGGTGGGGCACTGAAGCTTTCTTT	14	-	TRBJ1-1	TRBV6-5	TRBD1
CALGLASYNEQFF	TGTGCCTTGGGACTAGCGAGTTACAATGAGCAGTTCTTC	13	-	TRBJ2-1	TRBV30	TRBD2
CASSLESQLYEQYF	TGTGCCAGCAGCTTAGAATCGCAGCTTTACGAGCAGTACTTC	14	-	TRBJ2-7	TRBV7-9	-
CASSLRDNEQFF	TGTGCCAGCAGCTTAAGGGACAATGAGCAGTTCTTC	12	-	TRBJ2-1	TRBV7-9	-
CASSTDRATDQYF	TGTGCCAGCAGCACGGACAGGGCTACGGACCAGTACTTC	13	-	TRBJ2-5	TRBV7-3	TRBD1
CASSYSSLSYEQYF	TGCGCCAGCAGCTACTCATCGTTATCCTACGAGCAGTACTTC	14	-	TRBJ2-7	TRBV5-1	-
CATRLAGSGELFF	TGTGCCACGCGACTAGCGGGATCCGGGGAGCTGTTTTTT	13	once	TRBJ2-2	TRBV15	TRBD2
CASSIDRYNEQFF	TGTGCCAGTAGTATAGATAGGTACAATGAGCAGTTCTTC	13	-	TRBJ2-1	TRBV19	-
CASSTTTSGSYEQYF	TGTGCCAGTAGTACGACCACTAGCGGGAGCTACGAGCAGTACTTC	15	-	TRBJ2-7	TRBV19	TRBD2
CASSEAPGLYEQYF	TGTGCCAGCAGTGAAGCCCCAGGTCTCTACGAGCAGTACTTC	14	once	TRBJ2-7	TRBV2	-
CASSLGAASTDTQYF	TGTGCCAGCAGCTTGGGGGCGGCTAGCACAGATACGCAGTATTTT	15	-	TRBJ2-3	TRBV9	-
CASSSSGGVRGTEAFF	TGTGCCAGCAGCTCATCGGGAGGTGTGCGGGGTACTGAAGCTTTCTTT	16	-	TRBJ1-1	TRBV7-6	-
CASSFGGGETQYF	TGTGCCAGCAGCTTCGGGGGGGGAGAGACCCAGTACTTC	13	-	TRBJ2-5	TRBV5-8	TRBD2
CASSFTSGHTDTQYF	TGTGCCAGCAGTTTTACTAGCGGACACACAGATACGCAGTATTTT	15	-	TRBJ2-3	TRBV28	TRBD2
CAISERGSGNTIYF	TGTGCCATCAGTGAGCGGGGCTCTGGAAACACCATATATTTT	14	-	TRBJ1-3	TRBV10-3	-
CASSLAPGTEAFF	TGTGCCAGCAGCTTGGCCCCTGGGACTGAAGCTTTCTTT	13	-	TRBJ1-1	TRBV5-4	-
CASSLGQPLNTEAFF	TGTGCCAGCAGTTTGGGACAGCCCTTGAACACTGAAGCTTTCTTT	15	-	TRBJ1-1	TRBV6-5	TRBD1
CASSFARQGASYEQYF	TGTGCCAGCAGCTTCGCCAGACAGGGGGCCTCCTACGAGCAGTACTTC	16	once	TRBJ2-7	TRBV7-6	TRBD1
CASSLGGSYEQFF	TGTGCCAGCAGCTTAGGGGGTTCATATGAGCAGTTCTTC	13	-	TRBJ2-1	TRBV7-8	-
CASSLGGPGSNQPQHF	TGTGCCAGCAGCTTAGGTGGTCCAGGGAGCAATCAGCCCCAGCATTTT	16	-	TRBJ1-5	TRBV7-8	-
CASSAESGTIVTKNIQYF	TGTGCCAGCAGCGCTGAATCGGGAACTATTGTCACCAAAAACATTCAGTACTTC	18	-	TRBJ2-4	TRBV7-2	-
CASSDSDGSSLGLFF	TGTGCCAGTAGTGATTCTGACGGCTCCTCTCTAGGACTGTTTTTT	15	-	TRBJ1-4	TRBV19	-
CASSLDRGNTEAFF	TGTGCCAGCAGTTTGGACAGGGGGAACACTGAAGCTTTCTTT	14	few	TRBJ1-1	TRBV28	TRBD1
CASSGRDSTDTQYF	TGTGCCAGCAGTGGCCGGGACTCTACAGATACGCAGTATTTT	14	-	TRBJ2-3	TRBV9	-
CASRPSERSGAHTIYF	TGTGCCAGCAGGCCCTCCGAGAGGTCAGGGGCACACACCATATATTTT	16	-	TRBJ1-3	TRBV27	-
CASSITGGGTEAFF	TGTGCCAGCAGCATAACAGGGGGCGGGACTGAAGCTTTCTTT	14	-	TRBJ1-1	TRBV27	TRBD1
CASANRDTQYF	TGTGCCAGTGCCAACCGGGATACGCAGTATTTT	11	-	TRBJ2-3	TRBV19	-
CASSSTVGDTGELFF	TGTGCCAGCAGCTCGACGGTTGGGGACACCGGGGAGCTGTTTTTT	15	-	TRBJ2-2	TRBV7-9	-
CASSIDTRSYEQYF	TGTGCCAGCAGCATCGACACCCGCTCCTACGAGCAGTACTTC	14	-	TRBJ2-7	TRBV6-1	-
CASSIGTGLSNEQFF	TGTGCCAGTAGTATAGGCACAGGGCTCAGCAATGAGCAGTTCTTC	15	-	TRBJ2-1	TRBV19	-
CASSSGYTGELFF	TGTGCCAGCAGTTCCGGGTACACCGGGGAGCTGTTTTTT	13	-	TRBJ2-2	TRBV27	-
CASSPGQGAYEQYF	TGTGCCAGCAGCCCAGGACAGGGGGCTTACGAGCAGTACTTC	14	-	TRBJ2-7	TRBV9	TRBD1
CASSPGTTTTNYGYTF	TGTGCCAGCAGCCCCGGGACAACGACTACTAACTATGGCTACACCTTC	16	-	TRBJ1-2	TRBV9	-
CASSLSLAGWVAEAFF	TGTGCCAGCAGTTTATCTCTGGCGGGGTGGGTCGCTGAAGCTTTCTTT	16	-	TRBJ1-1	TRBV27	-
CASSEGAGRDEQFF	TGTGCCAGCAGTGAGGGGGCAGGGCGGGATGAGCAGTTCTTC	14	-	TRBJ2-1	TRBV6-1	-
CASSLMGNTEAFF	TGCGCCAGCAGCTTGATGGGCAACACTGAAGCTTTCTTT	13	-	TRBJ1-1	TRBV5-1	-
CASSQDGSGRDYEQYF	TGCGCCAGCAGCCAAGATGGTAGCGGAAGGGACTACGAGCAGTACTTC	16	-	TRBJ2-7	TRBV4-1	-
CASSITGRQETQYF	TGTGCCAGCAGCATAACGGGCAGGCAAGAGACCCAGTACTTC	14	-	TRBJ2-5	TRBV7-6	-
CASSLYLGGTEAFF	TGTGCCAGCAGTTTATATCTGGGAGGGACTGAAGCTTTCTTT	14	-	TRBJ1-1	TRBV27	-
CASSDRVHYEQYF	TGTGCCAGCTCCGACAGGGTCCACTACGAGCAGTACTTC	13	-	TRBJ2-7	TRBV6-1	TRBD1
CASSPSGRGDTQYF	TGTGCCAGCAGCCCTAGCGGGAGAGGAGATACGCAGTATTTT	14	once	TRBJ2-3	TRBV9	TRBD2
CASSEWINTGELFF	TGTGCCAGCAGTGAATGGATTAACACCGGGGAGCTGTTTTTT	14	-	TRBJ2-2	TRBV25-1	-
CASSSDWNQPQHF	TGTGCCAGCAGTTCAGACTGGAATCAGCCCCAGCATTTT	13	-	TRBJ1-5	TRBV27	-
CASSSSSEQYF	TGCGCCAGCAGTTCCTCATCCGAGCAGTACTTC	11	-	TRBJ2-7	TRBV5-1	-
CASSTGTRLETQYF	TGTGCCAGTAGTACAGGGACTAGACTGGAGACCCAGTACTTC	14	-	TRBJ2-5	TRBV19	TRBD2
CAWDPLAANNEQFF	TGTGCCTGGGACCCTCTAGCGGCGAACAATGAGCAGTTCTTC	14	once	TRBJ2-1	TRBV30	TRBD2
CASTINPNEQFF	TGTGCCAGCACCATAAATCCCAATGAGCAGTTCTTC	12	-	TRBJ2-1	TRBV7-9	-
CASITWAGNTGELFF	TGTGCCAGCATCACGTGGGCAGGGAACACCGGGGAGCTGTTTTTT	15	-	TRBJ2-2	TRBV11-2	-
CASSTFNEQFF	TGTGCCAGCAGTACTTTCAATGAGCAGTTCTTC	11	-	TRBJ2-1	TRBV28	-
CASSLISKTGELFF	TGTGCCAGCAGTTTAATTAGCAAAACCGGGGAGCTGTTTTTT	14	-	TRBJ2-2	TRBV27	-
CAISEPAGGGTYEQYF	TGTGCCATCAGTGAGCCGGCCGGCGGGGGGACTTACGAGCAGTACTTC	16	-	TRBJ2-7	TRBV10-3	TRBD2
CASSRQGASTDTQYF	TGTGCCAGCAGCCGACAGGGCGCGAGCACAGATACGCAGTATTTT	15	-	TRBJ2-3	TRBV7-3	TRBD1
CASSLMRGRFSGNTIYF	TGTGCCAGCAGCTTGATGAGGGGCCGTTTCTCTGGAAACACCATATATTTT	17	-	TRBJ1-3	TRBV7-9	-
CASSYSGYEQFF	TGTGCCAGCAGCTATTCGGGGTATGAGCAGTTCTTC	12	-	TRBJ2-1	TRBV11-2	-
CASALDGNTEAFF	TGTGCTAGTGCCCTGGACGGGAACACTGAAGCTTTCTTT	13	-	TRBJ1-1	TRBV12-5	-
CASTIGQSSYNEQFF	TGTGCCAGCACCATAGGACAGTCCTCCTACAATGAGCAGTTCTTC	15	-	TRBJ2-1	TRBV27	-
CAWSAGQGRNTIYF	TGTGCCTGGAGCGCGGGACAGGGCAGAAACACCATATATTTT	14	-	TRBJ1-3	TRBV30	TRBD1